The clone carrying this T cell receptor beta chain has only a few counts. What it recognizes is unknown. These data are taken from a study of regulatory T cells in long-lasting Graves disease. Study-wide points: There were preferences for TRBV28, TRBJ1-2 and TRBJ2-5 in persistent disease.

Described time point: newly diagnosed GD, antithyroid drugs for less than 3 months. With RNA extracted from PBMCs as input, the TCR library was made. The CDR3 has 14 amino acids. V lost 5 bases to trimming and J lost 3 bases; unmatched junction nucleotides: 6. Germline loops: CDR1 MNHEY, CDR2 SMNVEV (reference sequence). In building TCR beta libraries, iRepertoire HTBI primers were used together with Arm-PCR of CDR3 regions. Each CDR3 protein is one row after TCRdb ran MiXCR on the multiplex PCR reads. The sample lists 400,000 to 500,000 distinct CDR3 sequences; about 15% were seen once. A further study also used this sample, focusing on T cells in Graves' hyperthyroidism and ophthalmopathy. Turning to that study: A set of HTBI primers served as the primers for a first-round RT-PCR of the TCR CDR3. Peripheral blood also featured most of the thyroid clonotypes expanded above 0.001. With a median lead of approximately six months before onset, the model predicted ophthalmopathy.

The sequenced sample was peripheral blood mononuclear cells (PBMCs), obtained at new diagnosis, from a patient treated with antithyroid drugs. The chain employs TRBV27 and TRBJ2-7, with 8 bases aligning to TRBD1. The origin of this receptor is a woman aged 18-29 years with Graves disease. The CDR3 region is CASSGRGRDYEQYF. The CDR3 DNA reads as TGTGCCAGCAGTGGCAGGGGGCGCGACTACGAGCAGTACTTC.